The rows below give T cell receptor beta chains drawn from one sample of a study of T cell repertoires in cytomegalovirus infection. One entry per CDR3 protein results from TCRdb running MiXCR on the reads. The sample carries some 54,000 distinct CDR3 sequences, about 20% recorded once. Antigens for these TCRs are unknown. The sequences come from CD8+ T cells from cultured PBMCs, collected from culture after CMV antigen stimulation. The receptors derive from a human donor in good health (CMV status not recorded). Some clones in this sample may be carry-over from other donors' samples. Both conserved end residues are part of each CDR3. The D gene is left open where the match is weak. Clone size is shown for a subset of rows, as once, few, many or a class of expanded clone.

cdr3_nt cdr3_aa j_call clone_size v_call cdr3_length d_call
TGTGCCAGCACCAGTACAGGGAGCAGCTATGGCTACACCTTC CASTSTGSSYGYTF TRBJ1-2 few TRBV6-2/TRBV6-3 14 .
TGTGCCAGTAGTGCCTGGACAGGGGATGACAATGAGCAGTTCTTC CASSAWTGDDNEQFF TRBJ2-1 . TRBV19 15 TRBD1
TGTGCCAGCAGCCGCGTTGGGGGCTACGAGCAGTACTTC CASSRVGGYEQYF TRBJ2-7 . TRBV7-2 13 .
TGTGCCAGCAGTGATCGCGGACAGTACACCGGGGAGCTGTTTTTT CASSDRGQYTGELFF TRBJ2-2 . TRBV6-1 15 .
TGTGCCAGCAGCTTAGGGAACAATGAGCAGTTCTTC CASSLGNNEQFF TRBJ2-1 many TRBV11-2 12 .
TGTGCCAGCAGTTCACAGGGGTATAACTCTGGGGCCAACGTCCTGACTTTC CASSSQGYNSGANVLTF TRBJ2-6 few TRBV6-5 17 TRBD1
TGTGCCAGCAGCTTAGGGGAGTTTTCCTACGAGCAGTACTTC CASSLGEFSYEQYF TRBJ2-7 . TRBV7-2 14 .
TGTGCCAGCAGTCCTGGACAGGGGGCTGGTTCACCCCTCCACTTT CASSPGQGAGSPLHF TRBJ1-6 few TRBV7-8 15 TRBD1
TGTGCCAGCAGTGACTCGGGCAGGGCGGGTGAAAAACTGTTTTTT CASSDSGRAGEKLFF TRBJ1-4 few TRBV6-4 15 .
TGTGCCACCCAGTCAGGCTACAATGAGCAGTTCTTC CATQSGYNEQFF TRBJ2-1 . TRBV27 12 .
TGTGCCAGCAAGAAAGGACAGGGCATCTACAATGAGCAGTTCTTC CASKKGQGIYNEQFF TRBJ2-1 few TRBV25-1 15 TRBD1
TGTGCCAGCAGTGAATATATCCCGGAGGCCCTCCACTTT CASSEYIPEALHF TRBJ1-6 few TRBV25-1 13 .
TGTGCCAGCAGCTCTCTAGCGGGGTTCACAGATACGCAGTATTTT CASSSLAGFTDTQYF TRBJ2-3 few TRBV7-2 15 TRBD2
TGTGCCAGCAGGATTGAAGTAATTTTTTTCTTAGATCTCAACTCCTACGAGCAGTACTTC CASRIEVIFFLDLNSYEQYF TRBJ2-7 . TRBV12-3/TRBV12-4 20 .
TGTGCCAGCAGGGACCGGGACAGGGAGGACACTGAAGCTTTCTTT CASRDRDREDTEAFF TRBJ1-1 . TRBV9 15 TRBD1
TGTGCCAGCAGTTTAACAGGGGGATACAATCAGCCCCAGCATTTT CASSLTGGYNQPQHF TRBJ1-5 . TRBV12-3/TRBV12-4 15 TRBD1
TGCGCCAGCAGCCAAGAATTAGGGGTAAATCAGCCCCAGCATTTT CASSQELGVNQPQHF TRBJ1-5 . TRBV4-1 15 .
TGTGCCATCCAGGCAGAAGATAGCAATCAGCCCCAGCATTTT CAIQAEDSNQPQHF TRBJ1-5 few TRBV10-3 14 .
TGTGCCAGCAGCTTTAACAGGGGGAAGAATGAAAAACTGTTTTTT CASSFNRGKNEKLFF TRBJ1-4 few TRBV7-9 15 TRBD1
TGTGCCAGCAGCTCAGGGGGCCGGGGCACTGAAGCTTTCTTT CASSSGGRGTEAFF TRBJ1-1 . TRBV7-6 14 TRBD1
TGTGCCAGCAGCATCGGGACAGCCTTTTTTCAGCCCCAGCATTTT CASSIGTAFFQPQHF TRBJ1-5 few TRBV7-2 15 TRBD1
TGTGCCAGCAGCATAAAGTCGGCCCAGCCCCAGCATTTT CASSIKSAQPQHF TRBJ1-5 . TRBV7-8 13 .
TGTGCCAGCAGTTATAGCGGGGGGCGCTACGAGCAGTACTTC CASSYSGGRYEQYF TRBJ2-7 . TRBV7-8 14 TRBD2
TGTGCCAGCCCCATCAGGGAATATGGCTACACCTTC CASPIREYGYTF TRBJ1-2 few TRBV2 12 .
TGTGCCAGCAGCTTAGGTGAATATACGCAGTATTTT CASSLGEYTQYF TRBJ2-3 few TRBV11-2 12 .
TGTGCCAGCAGCCCAAAGGGAGGAGGCACAGATACGCAGTATTTT CASSPKGGGTDTQYF TRBJ2-3 . TRBV7-3 15 .